This record concerns one T cell receptor (beta chain) sequence. Its antigen remains undetermined. Within one base of it there is no much larger clone, and no base qualities were kept. The record originates from a study of blood T cell repertoires in COVID-19 (dated by TCRdb to the early 2020s). Background for the entire study: Collaborator samples came from the United States, Italy and Spain and covered acute and convalescent phases of COVID-19. Samples came from the ongoing ImmuneRACE study (first 160 participants) plus 1,254 subjects from 6 global collaborators. The repertoires were released in a freely available public database intended as a resource for research on the immune response to SARS-CoV-2. The sample metadata nearly always contained a de-identified subject ID, COVID-19 status, age in years and sex. Where HLA class I and class II types were available, the types were taken from metadata supplied by the sample provider, not from assay-based typing. Subjects who had been exposed to COVID-19, were actively infected with it, or had recovered from it provided the deeply sampled blood TCRbeta repertoires that made up the dataset. The material from the prospective study consisted of cDNA or gDNA derived from T cells, B-cell-depleted T cells, or PBMCs. Summary of the overall study and its limitations: The amount of clinical and demographic metadata varied by source and participant and was provided uncurated.

TCRbeta CDR3 regions were amplified from genomic DNA by means of the immunoSEQ Assay, a bias-controlled multiplex PCR. The paper's processing steps were these. Nucleated cell counts per sample were estimated from amplification of reference gene primers within the assay. To quantify the absolute abundance of each unique TCRbeta CDR3 rearrangement, sequence reads were collapsed and filtered. For each sample, productive Simpson clonality was calculated by taking the square root of Simpson's diversity index across productive rearrangements. The immuneACCESS repertoire file appears here via TCRdb, limited to in-frame rearrangements. These files lack a portion of the clones; in checked studies, under half of the deficit traces to unresolved V genes, and the cause of the others is not known. From that table come the V and J calls and clone size; the DNA was used to work out D and trimming. This sample comprises 95,000 to 110,000 clones, around nine tenths of them detected only once. The ten largest make up under 20% of the sample.

The collaborating institutions used their own protocols to collect whole blood in K2EDTA tubes. For TCRbeta analysis, collaborators shipped samples as frozen whole blood, isolated PBMCs, or DNA extracted from either of those sample types. The germline ends are 15 bases apart after V is trimmed by 0 bases and J by 4 bases. The CDR3, from cysteine to phenylalanine, totals 16 residues. Of the read, only the CDR3 DNA is kept; its 48 bases are in frame from base 1. CDR1 and CDR2 (LGHDT, YNNKEL) derive from the germline V gene (reference sequence). This sequence was found in a woman of 80 years or more in a cohort sampled during active COVID-19. The chain uses TRBV3-1 (or the pseudogene TRBV3-2) and TRBJ1-1, with a weak D call of TRBD1 (6 bases match). Material: peripheral blood. The sequenced DNA: TGTGCCAGCAGCCAAGAAAAAACAGGGTTGGTCACTGAAGCTTTCTTT. Translated, it gives CASSQEKTGLVTEAFF.